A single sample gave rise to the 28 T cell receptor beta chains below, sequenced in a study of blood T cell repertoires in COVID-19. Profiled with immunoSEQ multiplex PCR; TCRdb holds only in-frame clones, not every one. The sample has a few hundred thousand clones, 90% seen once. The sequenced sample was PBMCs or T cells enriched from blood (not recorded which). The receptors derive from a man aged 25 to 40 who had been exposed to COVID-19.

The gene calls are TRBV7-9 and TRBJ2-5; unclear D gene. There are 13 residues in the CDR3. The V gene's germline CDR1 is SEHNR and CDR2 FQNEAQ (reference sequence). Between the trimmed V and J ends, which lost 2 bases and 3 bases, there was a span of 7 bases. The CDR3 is CASSLFSEETQYF. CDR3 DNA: TGTGCCAGCAGCTTATTCAGCGAAGAGACCCAGTACTTC. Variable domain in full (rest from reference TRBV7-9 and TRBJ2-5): DTGVSQNPRHKITKRGQNVTFRCDPISEHNRLYWYRQTLGQGPEFLTYFQNEAQLEKSRLLSDRFSAERPKGSFSTLEIQRTEQGDSAMYLCASSLFSEETQYFGPGTRLLVL.

CDR3 nucleotides: TGTGCCAGAAATAAGGGACAGATAAAAAACATTCAGTACTTC. The encoded protein is CARNKGQIKNIQYF. J is TRBJ2-4 and V is TRBV11-3, with 7 positions matching TRBD1. CDR3 length: 14 residues. Trimming cost V 9 bases and J 4 bases; bases outside gene matches: 9. Germline V gene lookup returns CDR1 SGHNT and CDR2 YENEEA.

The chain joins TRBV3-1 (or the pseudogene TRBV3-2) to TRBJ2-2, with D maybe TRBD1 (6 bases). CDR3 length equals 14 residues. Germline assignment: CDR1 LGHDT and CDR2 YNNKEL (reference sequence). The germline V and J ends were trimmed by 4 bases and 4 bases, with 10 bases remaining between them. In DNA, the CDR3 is TGTGCCAGCAGCCTTAGGACAGTCACCGGGGAGCTGTTTTTT. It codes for CASSLRTVTGELFF.

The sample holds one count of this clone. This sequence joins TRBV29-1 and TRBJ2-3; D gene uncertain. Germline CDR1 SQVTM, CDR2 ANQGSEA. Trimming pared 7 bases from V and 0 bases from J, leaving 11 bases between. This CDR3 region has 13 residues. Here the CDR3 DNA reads TGCAGCGCAGAGGTCCAGAGCACAGATACGCAGTATTTT. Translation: CSAEVQSTDTQYF.

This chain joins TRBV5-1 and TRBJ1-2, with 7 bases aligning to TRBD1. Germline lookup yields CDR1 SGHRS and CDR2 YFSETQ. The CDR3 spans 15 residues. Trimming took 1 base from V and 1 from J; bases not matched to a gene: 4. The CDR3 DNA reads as TGCGCCAGCAGCTTGTCGCAGGGGGTTAACTATGGCTACACCTTC. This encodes CASSLSQGVNYGYTF.

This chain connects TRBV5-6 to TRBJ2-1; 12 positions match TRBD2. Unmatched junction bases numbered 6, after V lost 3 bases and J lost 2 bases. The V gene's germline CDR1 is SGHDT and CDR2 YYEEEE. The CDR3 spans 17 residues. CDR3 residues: CASSSLAGGPPYNEQFF. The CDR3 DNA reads TGTGCCAGCAGCTCACTAGCGGGGGGTCCCCCCTACAATGAGCAGTTCTTC.

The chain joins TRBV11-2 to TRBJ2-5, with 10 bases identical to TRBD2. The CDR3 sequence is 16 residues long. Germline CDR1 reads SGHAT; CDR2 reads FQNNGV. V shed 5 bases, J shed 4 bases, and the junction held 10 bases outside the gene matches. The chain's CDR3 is CASSPGERGGRETQYF. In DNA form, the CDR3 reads TGTGCCAGCAGCCCTGGGGAGCGGGGGGGCCGAGAGACCCAGTACTTC.

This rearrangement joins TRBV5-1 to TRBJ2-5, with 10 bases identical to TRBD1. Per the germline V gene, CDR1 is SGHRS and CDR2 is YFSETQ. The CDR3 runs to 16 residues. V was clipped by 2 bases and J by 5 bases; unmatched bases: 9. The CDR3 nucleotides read TGCGCCAGCAGCTTTGAGATGACAGGGGGCGCGGAGACCCAGTACTTC. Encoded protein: CASSFEMTGGAETQYF.

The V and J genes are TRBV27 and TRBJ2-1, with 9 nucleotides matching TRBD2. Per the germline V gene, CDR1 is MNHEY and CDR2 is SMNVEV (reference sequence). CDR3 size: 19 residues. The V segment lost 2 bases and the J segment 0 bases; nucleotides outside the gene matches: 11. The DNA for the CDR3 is TGTGCCAGCAGTTTAATTAGGAGGCGGGGGGGCCTCTCCTACAATGAGCAGTTCTTC. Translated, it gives CASSLIRRRGGLSYNEQFF.

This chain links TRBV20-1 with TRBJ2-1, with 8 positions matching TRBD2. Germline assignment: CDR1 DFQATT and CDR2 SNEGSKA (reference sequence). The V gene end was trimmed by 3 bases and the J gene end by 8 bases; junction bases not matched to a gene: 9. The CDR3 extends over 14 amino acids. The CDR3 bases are TGCAGTGCTAGTTCGGGGGGGGCGAAGGATGAGCAGTTCTTC. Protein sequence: CSASSGGAKDEQFF.

Here the CDR3 reads CASSLDWGQVHGYTF. The DNA of the CDR3 is TGTGCCAGCAGCTTAGATTGGGGACAGGTGCATGGCTACACCTTC. The rearrangement uses TRBV7-9 and TRBJ1-2, with 8 positions matching TRBD1. CDR3 size: 15 residues. Germline CDR1 SEHNR, CDR2 FQNEAQ (reference sequence). J gave up 6 bases and V 1 base, and 7 bases lay outside the gene matches.

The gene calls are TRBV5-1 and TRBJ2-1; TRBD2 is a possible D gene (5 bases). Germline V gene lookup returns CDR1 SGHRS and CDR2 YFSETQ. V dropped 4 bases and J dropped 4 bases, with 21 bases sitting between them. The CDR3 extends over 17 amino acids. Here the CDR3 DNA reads TGCGCCAGCAGCCACCGGGTTTCCCAGAGGGATTACAATGAGCAGTTCTTC. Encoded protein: CASSHRVSQRDYNEQFF.

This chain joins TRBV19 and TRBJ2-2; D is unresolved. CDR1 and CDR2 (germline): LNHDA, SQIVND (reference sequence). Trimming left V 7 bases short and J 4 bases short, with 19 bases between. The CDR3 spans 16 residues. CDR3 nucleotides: TGTGCCAGTACTCCTTTCCGTGACACACTCACCGGGGAGCTGTTTTTT. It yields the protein CASTPFRDTLTGELFF.

As DNA, the CDR3 is TGTGCCAGCAGCCGGACTAGCGGGGACGAGCAGTACTTC. Translated, it gives CASSRTSGDEQYF. The chain employs TRBV6-5 and TRBJ2-7; 12 bases are shared with TRBD2. This CDR3 has 13 amino acids. With 6 bases clipped from V and 5 bases from J, the junction kept 2 bases outside the gene matches. The germline CDR1 and CDR2 sequences are MNHEY and SVGAGI.

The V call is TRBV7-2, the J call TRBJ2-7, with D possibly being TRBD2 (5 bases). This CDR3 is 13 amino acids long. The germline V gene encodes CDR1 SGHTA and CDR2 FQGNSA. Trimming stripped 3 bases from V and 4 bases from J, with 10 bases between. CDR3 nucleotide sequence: TGTGCCAGCAGCTTCCTCCTAGCATACGAGCAGTACTTC. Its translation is CASSFLLAYEQYF. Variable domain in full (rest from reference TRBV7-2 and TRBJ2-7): GAGVSQSPSNKVTEKGKDVELRCDPISGHTALYWYRQSLGQGLEFLIYFQGNSAPDKSGLPSDRFSAERTGGSVSTLTIQRTQQEDSAVYLCASSFLLAYEQYFGPGTRLTVT.

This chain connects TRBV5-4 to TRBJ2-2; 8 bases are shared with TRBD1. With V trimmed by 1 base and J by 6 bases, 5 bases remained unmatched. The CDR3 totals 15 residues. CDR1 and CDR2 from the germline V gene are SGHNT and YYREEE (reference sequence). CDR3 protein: CASSLHQGAPGELFF. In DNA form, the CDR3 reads TGTGCCAGCAGCTTGCACCAGGGGGCCCCCGGGGAGCTGTTTTTT.

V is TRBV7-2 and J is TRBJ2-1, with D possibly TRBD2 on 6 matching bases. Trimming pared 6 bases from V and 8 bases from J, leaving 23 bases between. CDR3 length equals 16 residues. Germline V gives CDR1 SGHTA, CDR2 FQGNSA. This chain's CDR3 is CASRPVDWRGSHEQFF. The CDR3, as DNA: TGTGCCAGCAGGCCGGTTGACTGGCGGGGCTCGCATGAGCAGTTCTTC.

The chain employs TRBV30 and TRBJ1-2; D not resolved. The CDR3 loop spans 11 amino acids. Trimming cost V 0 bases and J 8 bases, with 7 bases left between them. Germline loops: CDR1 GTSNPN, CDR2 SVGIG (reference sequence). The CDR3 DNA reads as TGTGCCTGGAGTGTACACAAGGGCTACACCTTC. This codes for CAWSVHKGYTF.

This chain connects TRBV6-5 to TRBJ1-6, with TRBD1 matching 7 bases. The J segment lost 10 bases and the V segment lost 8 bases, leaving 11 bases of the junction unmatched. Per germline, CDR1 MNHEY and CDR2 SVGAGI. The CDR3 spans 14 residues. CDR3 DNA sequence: TGTGCCAGCGGGGGAGGACAGGTGCAATCACCCCTCCACTTT. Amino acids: CASGGGQVQSPLHF.

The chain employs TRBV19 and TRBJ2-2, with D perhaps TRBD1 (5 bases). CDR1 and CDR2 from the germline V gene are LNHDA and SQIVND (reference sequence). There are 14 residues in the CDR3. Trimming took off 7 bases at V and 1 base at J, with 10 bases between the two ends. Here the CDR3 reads CASMWTMNTGELFF. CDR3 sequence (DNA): TGTGCCAGTATGTGGACAATGAACACCGGGGAGCTGTTTTTT.

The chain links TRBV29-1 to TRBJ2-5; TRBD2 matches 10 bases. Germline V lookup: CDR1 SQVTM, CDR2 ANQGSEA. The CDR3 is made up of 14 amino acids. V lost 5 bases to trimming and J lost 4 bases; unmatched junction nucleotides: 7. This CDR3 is CSVPSGGAVETQYF. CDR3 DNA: TGCAGCGTTCCCAGCGGGGGGGCCGTAGAGACCCAGTACTTC. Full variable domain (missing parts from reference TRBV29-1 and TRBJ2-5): SAVISQKPSRDICQRGTSLTIQCQVDSQVTMMFWYRQQPGQSLTLIATANQGSEATYESGFVIDKFPISRPNLTFSTLTVSNMSPEDSSIYLCSVPSGGAVETQYFGPGTRLLVL.

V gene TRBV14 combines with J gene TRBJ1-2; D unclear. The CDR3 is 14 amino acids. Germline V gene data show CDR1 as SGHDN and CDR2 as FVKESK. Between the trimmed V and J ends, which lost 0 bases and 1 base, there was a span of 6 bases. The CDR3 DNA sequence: TGTGCCAGCAGCCAAGACGTCAGTAACTATGGCTACACCTTC. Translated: CASSQDVSNYGYTF.

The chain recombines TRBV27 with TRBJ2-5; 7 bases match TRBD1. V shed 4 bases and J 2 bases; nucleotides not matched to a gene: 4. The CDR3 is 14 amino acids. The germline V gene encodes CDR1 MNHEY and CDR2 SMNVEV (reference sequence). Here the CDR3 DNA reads TGTGCCAGCAGTTCACGACAGGGACAAGAGACCCAGTACTTC. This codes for CASSSRQGQETQYF.

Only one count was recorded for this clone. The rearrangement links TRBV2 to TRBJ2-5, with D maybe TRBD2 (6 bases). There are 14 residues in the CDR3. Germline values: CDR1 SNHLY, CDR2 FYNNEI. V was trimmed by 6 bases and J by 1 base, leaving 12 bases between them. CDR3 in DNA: TGTGCCAGCAGCCAAAGGAGGGGCCAAGAGACCCAGTACTTC. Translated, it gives CASSQRRGQETQYF.

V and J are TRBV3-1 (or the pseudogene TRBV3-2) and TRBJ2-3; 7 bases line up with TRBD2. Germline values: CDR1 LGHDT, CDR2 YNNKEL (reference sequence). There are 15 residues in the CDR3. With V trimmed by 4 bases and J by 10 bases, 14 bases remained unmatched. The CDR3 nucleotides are TGTGCCAGCAGCCCTGGGGCGGGGGTCGTCCGGGCGCAGTATTTT. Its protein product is CASSPGAGVVRAQYF.

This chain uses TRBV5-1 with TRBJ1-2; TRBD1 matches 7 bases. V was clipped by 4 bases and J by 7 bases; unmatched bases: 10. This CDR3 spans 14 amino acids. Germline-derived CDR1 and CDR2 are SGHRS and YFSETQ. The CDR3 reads CASSPGTVPPGYTF. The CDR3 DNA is TGCGCCAGCAGCCCCGGGACAGTGCCTCCTGGCTACACCTTC.

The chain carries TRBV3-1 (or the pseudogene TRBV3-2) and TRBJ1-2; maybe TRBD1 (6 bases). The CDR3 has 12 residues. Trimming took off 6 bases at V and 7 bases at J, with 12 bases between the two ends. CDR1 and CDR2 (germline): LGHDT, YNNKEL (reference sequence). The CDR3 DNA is TGTGCCAGCAGGCTAGACAGGTTTGGCTACACCTTC. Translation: CASRLDRFGYTF.

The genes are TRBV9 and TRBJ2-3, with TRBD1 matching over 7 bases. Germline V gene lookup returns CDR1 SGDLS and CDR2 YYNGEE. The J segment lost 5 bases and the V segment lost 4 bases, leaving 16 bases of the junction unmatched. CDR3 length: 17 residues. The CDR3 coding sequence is TGTGCCAGCAGCCCGCACAGAAACAGGGGTGGGAAAGATACGCAGTATTTT. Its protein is CASSPHRNRGGKDTQYF.